What follows are 4 T cell receptor beta chains derived from one specimen sequenced in a study of shared clonotypes between healthy human individuals. Only in-frame clones appear in the TCRdb table, and some are missing; sequencing was by immunoSEQ multiplex PCR. This table has over 2 million clones, about 95% appearing once. Cells designated naive CD8 were CD45RO-negative and were positively selected for CCR7, with terminally differentiated effector memory CD45RA+ cells excluded. Sequencing used naive CD8+ T cells sorted from blood. These receptors originate from a man younger than 30 in good health.

The CDR3 reads CASSSGPYEQYF. The DNA for the CDR3 is TGTGCCAGCAGTTCGGGACCCTACGAGCAGTACTTC. The chain couples TRBV7-8 to TRBJ2-7; D is possibly TRBD1 or TRBD2 (5 bases each). V was trimmed by 6 bases and J by 2 bases, leaving 8 bases between them. CDR1 SGHVS and CDR2 FQNEAQ come from the germline V gene. The CDR3 spans 12 residues.

This sequence joins TRBV6-5 and TRBJ2-1; weak D call: TRBD2 (5 bases). Germline V gene sequence: CDR1 MNHEY, CDR2 SVGAGI. The CDR3 is 15 amino acids. V shed 6 bases and J shed 0 bases, with 12 bases lying between them. CDR3 DNA: TGTGCCAGCAGGGACCGGGATAGCTCCTACAATGAGCAGTTCTTC. The encoded protein is CASRDRDSSYNEQFF.

The chain has TRBV9 and TRBJ2-1, with 8 positions matching TRBD2. V gave up 3 bases and J gave up 4 bases; unmatched junction bases: 3. The CDR3 consists of 14 residues. CDR1 SGDLS and CDR2 YYNGEE come from the germline V gene. This chain's CDR3 is CASSDGRDYNEQFF. The DNA for the CDR3 is TGTGCCAGCAGCGACGGGAGGGATTACAATGAGCAGTTCTTC.

This chain links TRBV4-2 with TRBJ1-1; D remains ambiguous. V was pared by 5 bases and J by 2 bases, with 15 bases between. Germline assignment: CDR1 LGHNA and CDR2 YNFKEQ. The CDR3 totals 15 residues. The CDR3 DNA follows: TGTGCCAGCAGCTTACGCCAGACGGAAAACACTGAAGCTTTCTTT. This sequence encodes CASSLRQTENTEAFF.